This entry lists 4 T cell receptor beta chains sequenced from one sample in a study of cytomegalovirus exposure and HLA in healthy donors. Use of 60 Vbeta and 13 Jbeta primers characterized the PCR. The assay was immunoSEQ multiplex PCR, and TCRdb's table has in-frame clones only and misses some. The sample carries approximately 110,000 clones, 74% recorded once. Specimen: PBMCs. These TCRs come from a man in his forties or fifties in good health and CMV-seropositive.

The V and J genes are TRBV6-6 and TRBJ2-7; a weak D match, TRBD2 (5 bases). This CDR3 region has 11 residues. V dropped 8 bases and J dropped 7 bases, with 12 bases sitting between them. CDR1 MNHNY and CDR2 SVGAGI come from the germline V gene (reference sequence). The CDR3 is CASGKTGEQYF. The DNA for the CDR3 is TGTGCCAGCGGGAAAACGGGGGAGCAGTACTTC.

This chain joins TRBV27 and TRBJ2-7, with 11 bases lining up with TRBD1. Trimming at V came to 5 bases and at J to 2 bases, leaving 5 bases not matched to a gene. Looked up from germline, CDR1 is MNHEY and CDR2 is SMNVEV (reference sequence). The CDR3 spans 15 residues. CDR3 sequence: CASSAGTGGTYEQYF. CDR3 bases: TGTGCCAGCAGTGCCGGGACAGGGGGTACCTACGAGCAGTACTTC.

This clone was detected only a few times. The J gene is TRBJ2-7, the V gene TRBV29-1; 7 bases agree with TRBD2. The germline gives CDR1 SQVTM, CDR2 ANQGSEA. V shed 8 bases and J 6 bases; nucleotides not matched to a gene: 7. CDR3 size: 11 residues. CDR3 region: CSTLSGGEQYF. The CDR3 DNA sequence: TGCAGCACCCTATCGGGGGGCGAGCAGTACTTC.

This clone has a single count. The gene calls are TRBV9 and TRBJ2-5; TRBD1 agrees at 11 bases. V dropped 2 bases and J dropped 4; count of bases not matched to a gene: 7. The germline V gene has CDR1 SGDLS and CDR2 YYNGEE. The CDR3 contains 16 residues. The CDR3 spells CASSVGTGGIGETQYF. CDR3 DNA: TGTGCCAGCAGCGTCGGGACAGGGGGTATAGGAGAGACCCAGTACTTC.